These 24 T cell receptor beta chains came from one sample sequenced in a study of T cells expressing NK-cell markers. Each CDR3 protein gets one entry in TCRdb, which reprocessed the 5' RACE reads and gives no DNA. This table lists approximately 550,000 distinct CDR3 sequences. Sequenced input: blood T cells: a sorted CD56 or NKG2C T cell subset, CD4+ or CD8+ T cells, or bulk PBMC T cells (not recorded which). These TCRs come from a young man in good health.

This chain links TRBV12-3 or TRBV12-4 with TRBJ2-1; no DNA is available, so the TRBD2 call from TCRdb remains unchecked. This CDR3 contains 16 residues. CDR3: CASSFIDSRSYNEQFF.

The CDR3 reads CSALAGTSGSWTDTQYF. The J gene is TRBJ2-3, the V gene TRBV20-1; with no DNA, the TCRdb D assignment of TRBD2 cannot be verified. This CDR3 is built from 17 residues. CDR1 DFQATT and CDR2 SNEGSKA come from the germline V gene (reference sequence).

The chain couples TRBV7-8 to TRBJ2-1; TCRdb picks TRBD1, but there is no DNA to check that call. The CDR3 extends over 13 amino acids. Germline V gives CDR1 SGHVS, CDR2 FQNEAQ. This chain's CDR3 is CASSSGQANEQFF.

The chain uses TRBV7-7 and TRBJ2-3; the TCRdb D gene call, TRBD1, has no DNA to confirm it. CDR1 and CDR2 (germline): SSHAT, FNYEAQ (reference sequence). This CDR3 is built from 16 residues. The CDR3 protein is CASSLGGRSPGDTQYF.

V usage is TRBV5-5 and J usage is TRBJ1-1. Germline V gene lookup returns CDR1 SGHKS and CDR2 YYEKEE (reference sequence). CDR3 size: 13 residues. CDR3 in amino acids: CASSPLLLSEAFF.

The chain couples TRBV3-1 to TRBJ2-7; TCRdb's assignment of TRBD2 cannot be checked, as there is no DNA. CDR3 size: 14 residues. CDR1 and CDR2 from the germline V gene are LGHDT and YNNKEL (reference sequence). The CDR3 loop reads CASSQGELDHEQYF.

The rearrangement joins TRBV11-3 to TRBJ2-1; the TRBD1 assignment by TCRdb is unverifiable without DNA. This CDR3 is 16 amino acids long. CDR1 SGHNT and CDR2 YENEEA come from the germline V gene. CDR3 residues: CASSLDIDSQYNEQFF.

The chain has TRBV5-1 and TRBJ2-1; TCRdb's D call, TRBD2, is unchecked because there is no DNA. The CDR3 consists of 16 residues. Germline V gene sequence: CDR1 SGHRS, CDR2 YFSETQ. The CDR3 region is CASRTSGRASYNEQFF.

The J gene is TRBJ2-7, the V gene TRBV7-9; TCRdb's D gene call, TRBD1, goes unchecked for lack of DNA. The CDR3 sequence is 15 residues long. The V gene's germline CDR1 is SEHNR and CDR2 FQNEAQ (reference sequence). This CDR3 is CASSLKGAGHYEQYF.

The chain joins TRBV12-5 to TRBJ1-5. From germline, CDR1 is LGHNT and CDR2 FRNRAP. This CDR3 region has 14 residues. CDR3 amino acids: CASGLTLAYQPQHF.

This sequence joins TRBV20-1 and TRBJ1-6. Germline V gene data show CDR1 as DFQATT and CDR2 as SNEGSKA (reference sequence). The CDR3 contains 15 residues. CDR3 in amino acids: CSAKEGSSYNSPLHF.

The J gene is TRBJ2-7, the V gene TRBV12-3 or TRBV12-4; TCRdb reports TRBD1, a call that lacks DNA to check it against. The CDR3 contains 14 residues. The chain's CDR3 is CASSLSGAKREQYF.

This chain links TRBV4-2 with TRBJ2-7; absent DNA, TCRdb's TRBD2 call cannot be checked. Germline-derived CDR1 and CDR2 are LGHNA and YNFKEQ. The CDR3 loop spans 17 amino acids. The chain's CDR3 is CASSPPPTSGGTYEQYF.

CDR3 sequence reads: CATSDFNPPNEQFF. The chain joins TRBV24-1 to TRBJ2-1; as DNA is missing, the TRBD2 call by TCRdb cannot be tested. The length of the CDR3 is 14 residues. From germline, CDR1 is KGHDR and CDR2 SFDVKD.

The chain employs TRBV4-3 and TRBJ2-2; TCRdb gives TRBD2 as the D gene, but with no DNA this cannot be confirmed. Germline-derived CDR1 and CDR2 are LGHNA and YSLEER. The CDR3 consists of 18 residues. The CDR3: CASTTTPGLAANTGELFF.

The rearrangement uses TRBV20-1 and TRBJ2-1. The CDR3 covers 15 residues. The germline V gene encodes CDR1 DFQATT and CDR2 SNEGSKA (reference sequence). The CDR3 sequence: CSARDRSREFDEQFF.

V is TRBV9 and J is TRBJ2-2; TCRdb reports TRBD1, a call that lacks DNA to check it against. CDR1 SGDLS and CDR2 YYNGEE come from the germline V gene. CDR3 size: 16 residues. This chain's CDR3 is CASSVEAGKNTGELFF. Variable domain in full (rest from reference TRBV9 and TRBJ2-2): DSGVTQTPKHLITATGQRVTLRCSPRSGDLSVYWYQQSLDQGLQFLIQYYNGEERAKGNILERFSAQQFPDLHSELNLSSLELGDSALYFCASSVEAGKNTGELFFGEGSRLTVL.

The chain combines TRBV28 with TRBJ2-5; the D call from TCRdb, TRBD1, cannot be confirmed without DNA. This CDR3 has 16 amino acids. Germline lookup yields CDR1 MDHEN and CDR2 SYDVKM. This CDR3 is CASSPGVGATQETQYF.

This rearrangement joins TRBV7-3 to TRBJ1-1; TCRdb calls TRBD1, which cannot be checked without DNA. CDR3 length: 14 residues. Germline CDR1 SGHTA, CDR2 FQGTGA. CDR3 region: CASSEGWGGTEAFF.

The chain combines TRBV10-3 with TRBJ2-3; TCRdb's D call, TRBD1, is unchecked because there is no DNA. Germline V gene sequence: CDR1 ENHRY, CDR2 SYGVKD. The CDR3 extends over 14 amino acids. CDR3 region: CASRGVRDVDTQYF.

The CDR3 sequence: CASSSDGPFRSTDTQYF. V and J are TRBV5-1 and TRBJ2-3; the TCRdb D gene call, TRBD1, has no DNA to confirm it. The CDR3 has 17 residues. Germline V gene sequence: CDR1 SGHRS, CDR2 YFSETQ.

The CDR3 is CSVGTGVTDTQYF. The rearrangement joins TRBV29-1 to TRBJ2-3; absent DNA, TCRdb's TRBD1 call cannot be checked. The CDR3 runs 13 residues. Germline CDR1 reads SQVTM; CDR2 reads ANQGSEA.

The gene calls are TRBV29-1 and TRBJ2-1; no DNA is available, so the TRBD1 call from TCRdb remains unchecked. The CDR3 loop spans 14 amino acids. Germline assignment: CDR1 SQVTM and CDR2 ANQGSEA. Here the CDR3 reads CSAAVRGGFNEQFF.

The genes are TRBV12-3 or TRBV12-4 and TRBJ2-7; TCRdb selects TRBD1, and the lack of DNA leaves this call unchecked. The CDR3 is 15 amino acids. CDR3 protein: CASSFRGGRNYEQYF.